This entry describes one T cell receptor (beta chain). The data are from a study of blood T cell repertoires in COVID-19. As for the study in general: Acute and convalescent COVID-19 samples came from the United States, Italy and Spain.

CDR1 SGHRS and CDR2 YFSETQ come from the germline V gene. This CDR3 spans 14 amino acids. V dropped 4 bases and J dropped 1 base, with 11 bases sitting between them. How the authors handled the data: Reference gene primer amplification gave nucleated cell count estimates. Measured with immunoSEQ multiplex PCR; TCRdb has only the in-frame clones, and not every one. That table supplies the V and J calls and clone size; D and trimming were determined from the DNA. Here the sample spans about 330,000 clones, about 90% being singletons. The study drew participants aged about 18 to 90 years from roughly 25 US areas. Before being deemed recovered, Cohort 3 donors had two negative PCRs, clearance, or symptom resolution.

The origin of this receptor is a young man who had recovered from COVID-19. V usage is TRBV5-1 and J usage is TRBJ2-5; D is possibly TRBD1 (5 bases). The source material was PBMCs or T cells enriched from blood (not recorded which). CDR3 in amino acids: CASSPRQFQETQYF. CDR3 DNA: TGCGCCAGCAGCCCGAGACAGTTCCAAGAGACCCAGTACTTC. The variable domain in full, with the rest retrieved from reference TRBV5-1 and TRBJ2-5, is KAGVTQTPRYLIKTRGQQVTLSCSPISGHRSVSWYQQTPGQGLQFLFEYFSETQRNKGNFPGRFSGRQFSNSRSEMNVSTLELGDSALYLCASSPRQFQETQYFGPGTRLLVL.